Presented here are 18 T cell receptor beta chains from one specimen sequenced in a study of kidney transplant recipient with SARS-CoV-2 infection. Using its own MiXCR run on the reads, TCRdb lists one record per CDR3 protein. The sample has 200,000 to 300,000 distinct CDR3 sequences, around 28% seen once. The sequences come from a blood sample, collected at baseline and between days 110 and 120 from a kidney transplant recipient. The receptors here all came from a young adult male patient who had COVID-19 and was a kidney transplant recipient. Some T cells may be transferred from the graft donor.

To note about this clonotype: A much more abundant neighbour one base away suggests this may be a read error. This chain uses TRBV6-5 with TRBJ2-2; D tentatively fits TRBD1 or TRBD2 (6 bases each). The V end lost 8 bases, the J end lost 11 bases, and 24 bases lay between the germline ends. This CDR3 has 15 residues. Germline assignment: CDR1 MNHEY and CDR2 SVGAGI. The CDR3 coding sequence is TGTGCCAGCCTTGAGGGGGGCTCAAATCGGTTAGAGCTGTTTTTT. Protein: CASLEGGSNRLELFF.

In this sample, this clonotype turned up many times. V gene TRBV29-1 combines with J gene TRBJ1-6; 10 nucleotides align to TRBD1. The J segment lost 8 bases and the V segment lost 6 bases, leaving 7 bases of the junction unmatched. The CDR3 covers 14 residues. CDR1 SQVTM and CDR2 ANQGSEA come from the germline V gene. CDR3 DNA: TGCAGCGTGAGGGACAGGGGTGTGGATTCACCCCTCCACTTT. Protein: CSVRDRGVDSPLHF.

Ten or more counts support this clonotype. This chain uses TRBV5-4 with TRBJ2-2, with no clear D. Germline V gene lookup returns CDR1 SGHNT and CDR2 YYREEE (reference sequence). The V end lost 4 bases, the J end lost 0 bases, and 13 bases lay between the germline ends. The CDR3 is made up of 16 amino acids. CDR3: CASSRLLYANTGELFF. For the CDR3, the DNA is TGTGCCAGCAGCCGCCTACTTTATGCGAACACCGGGGAGCTGTTTTTT.

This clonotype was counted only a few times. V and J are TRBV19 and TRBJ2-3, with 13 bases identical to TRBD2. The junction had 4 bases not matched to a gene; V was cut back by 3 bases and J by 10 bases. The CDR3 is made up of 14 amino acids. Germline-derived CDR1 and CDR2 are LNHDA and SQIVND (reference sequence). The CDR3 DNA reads TGTGCCAGTAGTATGGGGACTAGCGGGAATCCGCAGTATTTT. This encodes CASSMGTSGNPQYF.

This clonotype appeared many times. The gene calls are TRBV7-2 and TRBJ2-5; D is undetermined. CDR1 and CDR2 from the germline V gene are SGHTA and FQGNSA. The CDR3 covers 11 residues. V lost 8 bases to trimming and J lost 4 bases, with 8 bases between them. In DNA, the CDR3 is TGTGCCAGCGGCTGGGGAGAGACCCAGTACTTC. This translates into CASGWGETQYF. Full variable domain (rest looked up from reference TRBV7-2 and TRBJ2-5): GAGVSQSPSNKVTEKGKDVELRCDPISGHTALYWYRQSLGQGLEFLIYFQGNSAPDKSGLPSDRFSAERTGGSVSTLTIQRTQQEDSAVYLCASGWGETQYFGPGTRLLVL.

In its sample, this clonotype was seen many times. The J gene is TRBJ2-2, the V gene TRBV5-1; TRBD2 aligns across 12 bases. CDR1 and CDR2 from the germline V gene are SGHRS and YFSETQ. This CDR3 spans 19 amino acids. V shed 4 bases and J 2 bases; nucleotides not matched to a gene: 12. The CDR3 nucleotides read TGCGCCAGCAGCCCCCTTAAACTAGCGGGAGGTATTAACACCGGGGAGCTGTTTTTT. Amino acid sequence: CASSPLKLAGGINTGELFF.

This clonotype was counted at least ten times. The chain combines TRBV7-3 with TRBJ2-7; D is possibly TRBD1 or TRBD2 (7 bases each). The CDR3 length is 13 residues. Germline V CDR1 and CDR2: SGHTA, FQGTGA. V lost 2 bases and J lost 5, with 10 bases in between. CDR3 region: CASSLQGGNEQYF. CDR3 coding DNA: TGTGCCAGCAGCTTACAGGGGGGGAACGAGCAGTACTTC.

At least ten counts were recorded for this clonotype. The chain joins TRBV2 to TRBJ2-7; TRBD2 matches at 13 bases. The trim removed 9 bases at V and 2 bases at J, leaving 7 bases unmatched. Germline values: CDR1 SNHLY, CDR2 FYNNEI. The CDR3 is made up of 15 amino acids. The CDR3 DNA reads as TGTGCCAGGAAGGGGACTAGCGGGGAAACCTACGAGCAGTACTTC. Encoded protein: CARKGTSGETYEQYF. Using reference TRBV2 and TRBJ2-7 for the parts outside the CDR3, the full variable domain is EPEVTQTPSHQVTQMGQEVILRCVPISNHLYFYWYRQILGQKVEFLVSFYNNEISEKSEIFDDQFSVERPDGSNFTLKIRSTKLEDSAMYFCARKGTSGETYEQYFGPGTRLTVT.

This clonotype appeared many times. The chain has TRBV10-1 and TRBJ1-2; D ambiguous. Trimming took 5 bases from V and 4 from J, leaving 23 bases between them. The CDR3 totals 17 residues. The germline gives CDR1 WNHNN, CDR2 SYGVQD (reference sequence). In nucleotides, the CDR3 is TGCGCCAGCAGTTTATGCGGAAGATCGCGAAAGACCTATGGCTACACCTTC. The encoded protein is CASSLCGRSRKTYGYTF.

For the CDR3, the DNA is TGTGCCAGTAGCAACCGGGACCTCTACAATGAGCAGTTCTTC. This sequence encodes CASSNRDLYNEQFF. The chain has TRBV19 and TRBJ2-1; D assignment may be TRBD1 or TRBD2 (5 bases each). This CDR3 is built from 14 residues. V lost 6 bases and J lost 3, with 12 bases in between. Germline assignment: CDR1 LNHDA and CDR2 SQIVND (reference sequence).

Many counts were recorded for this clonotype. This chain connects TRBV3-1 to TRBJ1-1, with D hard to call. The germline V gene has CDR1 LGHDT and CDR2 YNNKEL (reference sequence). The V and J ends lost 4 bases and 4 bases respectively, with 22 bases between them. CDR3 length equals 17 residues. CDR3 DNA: TGTGCCAGCAGCCTGATTGTTCCCATTTCAATTCGCACTGAAGCTTTCTTT. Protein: CASSLIVPISIRTEAFF.

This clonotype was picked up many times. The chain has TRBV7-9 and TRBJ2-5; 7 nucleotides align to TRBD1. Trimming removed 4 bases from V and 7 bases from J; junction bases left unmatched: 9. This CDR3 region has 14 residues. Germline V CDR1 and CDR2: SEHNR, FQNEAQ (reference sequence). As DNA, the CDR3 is TGTGCCAGCAGCTCCCGACAGGGTTCGGGGACCCAGTACTTC. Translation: CASSSRQGSGTQYF.

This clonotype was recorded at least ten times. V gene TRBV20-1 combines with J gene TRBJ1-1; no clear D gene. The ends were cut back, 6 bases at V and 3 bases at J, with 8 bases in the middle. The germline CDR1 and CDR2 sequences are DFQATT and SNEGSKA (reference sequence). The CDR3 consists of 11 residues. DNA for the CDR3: TGCAGTGCCAAGACCGACACTGAAGCTTTCTTT. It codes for CSAKTDTEAFF.

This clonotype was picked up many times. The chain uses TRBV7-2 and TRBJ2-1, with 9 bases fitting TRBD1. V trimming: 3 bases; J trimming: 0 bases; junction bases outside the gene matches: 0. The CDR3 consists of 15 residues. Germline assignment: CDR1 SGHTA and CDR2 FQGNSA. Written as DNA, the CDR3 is TGTGCCAGCAGCTTGACAGGGGGCTCCTACAATGAGCAGTTCTTC. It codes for CASSLTGGSYNEQFF.

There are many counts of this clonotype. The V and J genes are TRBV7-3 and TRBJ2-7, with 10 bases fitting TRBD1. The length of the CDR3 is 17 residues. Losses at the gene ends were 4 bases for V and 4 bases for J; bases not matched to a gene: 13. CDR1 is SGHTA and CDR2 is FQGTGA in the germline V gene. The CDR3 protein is CASSYRIRDRGQYEQYF. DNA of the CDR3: TGTGCCAGCAGCTACAGAATCCGGGACAGGGGACAGTACGAGCAGTACTTC.

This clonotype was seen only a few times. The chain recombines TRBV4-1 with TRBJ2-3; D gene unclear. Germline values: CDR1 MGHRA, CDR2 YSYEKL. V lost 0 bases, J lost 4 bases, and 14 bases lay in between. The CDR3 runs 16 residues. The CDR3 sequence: CASSQDFQAASDTQYF. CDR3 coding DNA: TGCGCCAGCAGCCAAGATTTCCAAGCAGCATCAGATACGCAGTATTTT.

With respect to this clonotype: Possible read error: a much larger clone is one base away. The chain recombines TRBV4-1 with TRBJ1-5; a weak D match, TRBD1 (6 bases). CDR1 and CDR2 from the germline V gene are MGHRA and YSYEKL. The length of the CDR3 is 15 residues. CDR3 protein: CASGQRWGLNQPQHF. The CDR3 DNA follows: TGCGCCAGCGGCCAAAGGTGGGGGCTCAATCAGCCCCAGCATTTT.

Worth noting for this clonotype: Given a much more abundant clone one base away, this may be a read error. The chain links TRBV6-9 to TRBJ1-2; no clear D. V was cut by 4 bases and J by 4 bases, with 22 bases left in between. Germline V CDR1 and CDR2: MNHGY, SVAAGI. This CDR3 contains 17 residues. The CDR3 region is CASSFHLPYGRTYGYTF. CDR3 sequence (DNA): TGTGCCAGCAGTTTTCATTTGCCTTACGGAAGGACCTATGGCTACACCTTC.